One sample yielded the 15 T cell receptor beta chains listed below, sequenced in a study of CXCR3-negative and CXCR3-positive naive CD8 T cells. Each TRB cDNA library was prepared by 5' RACE (with UMI labels). TCRdb reanalyzed the 5' RACE reads, giving one entry per CDR3 protein sequence and no DNA. There are 90,000 to 95,000 distinct CDR3 sequences in the sample, with around 1.7% held by the top ten. Sequencing was carried out using naive CXCR3- CD8+ T cells from blood. The subset: CD45RO-CCR7+CD27+CD95- naive CD8+ T cells lacking CXCR3 (TNR3-). The receptors were gathered from a human donor in good health. Some clones in this sample may be carry-over from other donors' samples.

The chain recombines TRBV12-3 or TRBV12-4 with TRBJ1-5. CDR3 size: 15 residues. The CDR3: CASSFPDSSNQPQHF.

The V and J genes are TRBV6-2 or TRBV6-3 and TRBJ1-1; TCRdb reports TRBD1, a call that lacks DNA to check it against. This CDR3 contains 14 residues. Germline-derived CDR1 and CDR2 are MNHEY and SVGEGT. CDR3 sequence reads: CASSYTGADTEAFF.

The chain couples TRBV28 to TRBJ2-3; TCRdb's D call, TRBD2, is unchecked because there is no DNA. This CDR3 has 16 residues. Germline V gene data show CDR1 as MDHEN and CDR2 as SYDVKM. CDR3 residues: CASSNRRLAGTDTQYF. The full variable domain, in which reference TRBV28 and TRBJ2-3 provide the parts outside the CDR3, is DVKVTQSSRYLVKRTGEKVFLECVQDMDHENMFWYRQDPGLGLRLIYFSYDVKMKEKGDIPEGYSVSREKKERFSLILESASTNQTSMYLCASSNRRLAGTDTQYFGPGTRLTVL.

The chain couples TRBV15 to TRBJ2-7; without DNA, the TCRdb call of TRBD2 cannot be checked. CDR3 length equals 13 residues. Germline loops: CDR1 LNHNV, CDR2 YYDKDF (reference sequence). The CDR3 loop reads CATSDYNPYEQYF. The whole variable domain, filled in from reference TRBV15 and TRBJ2-7, reads DAMVIQNPRYQVTQFGKPVTLSCSQTLNHNVMYWYQQKSSQAPKLLFHYYDKDFNNEADTPDNFQSRRPNTSFCFLDIRSPGLGDTAMYLCATSDYNPYEQYFGPGTRLTVT.

The chain is built from TRBV7-3 and TRBJ2-5; lacking DNA, the TRBD2 call made by TCRdb goes unchecked. Germline V gene data show CDR1 as SGHTA and CDR2 as FQGTGA. The CDR3 covers 14 residues. CDR3 residues: CASSPTGGLKTQYF.

This chain links TRBV15 with TRBJ1-2. Germline loops: CDR1 LNHNV, CDR2 YYDKDF (reference sequence). This CDR3 is 14 amino acids long. Here the CDR3 reads CATSRDRISYGYTF.

CDR3 loop: CASSHPGSYEQYF. The J gene is TRBJ2-7, the V gene TRBV4-1; TCRdb gives TRBD1 as the D gene, but with no DNA this cannot be confirmed. There are 13 residues in the CDR3. Germline V gives CDR1 MGHRA, CDR2 YSYEKL.

V gene TRBV19 combines with J gene TRBJ2-7; TCRdb picks TRBD1, but there is no DNA to check that call. CDR3 length: 14 amino acids. Germline-derived CDR1 and CDR2 are LNHDA and SQIVND (reference sequence). CDR3 residues: CASSIGVRGDEQYF.

The chain carries TRBV6-4 and TRBJ2-1; the TRBD1 assignment by TCRdb is unverifiable without DNA. The germline gives CDR1 MRHNA, CDR2 SNTAGT. This CDR3 is 14 amino acids long. The CDR3 region is CASSDSGGYNEQFF.

V usage is TRBV2 and J usage is TRBJ2-3. This CDR3 spans 14 amino acids. Germline V gives CDR1 SNHLY, CDR2 FYNNEI. CDR3 protein: CASSELGFTDTQYF.

The V call is TRBV30, the J call TRBJ2-7. The CDR3 covers 12 residues. CDR1 and CDR2 (germline): GTSNPN, SVGIG (reference sequence). The CDR3 protein is CAWSDGSYEQYF.

The V and J genes are TRBV29-1 and TRBJ2-3. The CDR3 totals 13 residues. Germline lookup yields CDR1 SQVTM and CDR2 ANQGSEA. The CDR3 here is CSVDKRNTDTQYF.

The chain has TRBV14 and TRBJ1-1; checking the TCRdb D call of TRBD1 is not possible without DNA. The CDR3 is made up of 17 amino acids. The germline V gene has CDR1 SGHDN and CDR2 FVKESK. The CDR3 loop is CASSPQLPGPPGTEAFF.

This rearrangement joins TRBV29-1 to TRBJ2-3; TCRdb names TRBD2, which stays unverified in the absence of DNA. In germline, CDR1 is SQVTM, CDR2 ANQGSEA. The CDR3 is made up of 14 amino acids. This CDR3 reads CSVAGLAGTDTQYF.

CDR3: CASSPTGGDYTF. The chain uses TRBV12-3 or TRBV12-4 and TRBJ1-2; as DNA is missing, the TRBD1 call by TCRdb cannot be tested. The CDR3 runs to 12 residues.